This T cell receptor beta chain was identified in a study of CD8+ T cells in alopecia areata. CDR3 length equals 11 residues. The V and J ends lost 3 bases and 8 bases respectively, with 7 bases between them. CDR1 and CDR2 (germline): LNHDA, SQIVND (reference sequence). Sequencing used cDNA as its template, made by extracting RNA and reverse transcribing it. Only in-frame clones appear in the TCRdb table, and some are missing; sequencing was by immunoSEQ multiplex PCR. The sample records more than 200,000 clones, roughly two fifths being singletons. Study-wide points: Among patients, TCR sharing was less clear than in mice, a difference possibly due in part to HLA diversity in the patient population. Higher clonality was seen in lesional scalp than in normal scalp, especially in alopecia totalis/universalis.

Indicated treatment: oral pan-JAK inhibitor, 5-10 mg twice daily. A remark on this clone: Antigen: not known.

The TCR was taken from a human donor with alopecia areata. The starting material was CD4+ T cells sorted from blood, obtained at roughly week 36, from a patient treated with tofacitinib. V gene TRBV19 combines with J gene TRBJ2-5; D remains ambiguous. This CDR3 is CASSIAGTQYF. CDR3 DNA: TGTGCCAGTAGTATCGCAGGAACCCAGTACTTC.